This T cell receptor beta chain was retrieved from a study of Graves' ophthalmopathy and Graves' hyperthyroidism. Study conclusions and caveats: Using 13 signatures, a model distinguished ophthalmopathy from stable hyperthyroidism, reaching about 87% sensitivity and 80% to 83% specificity. Blood also held most thyroid clonotypes expanded above 0.001 frequency.

Amplifying from RNA transcripts, the study obtained TCR beta CDR3 regions. The workflow started with a first-round RT-PCR run with HTBI primers and then moved on to a second-round multiplex PCR. Each CDR3 protein is one row after TCRdb ran MiXCR on the multiplex PCR reads. Of about 1.1 million distinct CDR3 sequences listed, about 40% are singletons. The CDR3 spans 15 residues. V trimming: 3 bases; J trimming: 5 bases; junction bases outside the gene matches: 8. Germline V gives CDR1 WSHSY, CDR2 SAAADI. On this clonotype: What it recognizes is unknown.

The sequenced sample consisted of peripheral blood or thyroid tissue (not recorded which). The chain carries TRBV10-2 and TRBJ2-7; 9 nucleotides match TRBD1. The source is an adult man with Graves' hyperthyroidism. The CDR3 DNA reads TGCGCCAGCAGTGACTCCGGGACAGGGCCCCACGAGCAGTACTTC. Translated, it gives CASSDSGTGPHEQYF.